This TCR beta chain derives from a study of human T cells and chemical hapten exposure. From whole blood left unfractionated, total RNA was extracted. The CDR3 runs to 13 residues. Per germline, CDR1 LNHNV and CDR2 YYDKDF (reference sequence). Deletions cut 0 bases from V and 1 base from J, with 3 bases between. Individual cDNA molecules had unique molecular identifiers attached to them by the library. MiXCR was run by TCRdb on the 5' RACE reads, yielding one entry per CDR3 protein. The table shows more than 140,000 distinct CDR3 sequences, with 4.1% occurring only once. This TCR came from a female donor in good health. This chain connects TRBV15 to TRBJ1-1, with D unclear. The CDR3: CATSRDWNTEAFF. The CDR3, as DNA: TGTGCCACCAGCAGAGATTGGAACACTGAAGCTTTCTTT.